The 27 T cell receptor beta chains given below trace back to one sample, sequenced in a study of blood T cell repertoires in COVID-19. Using immunoSEQ multiplex PCR, the repertoire was profiled, and TCRdb retains in-frame clones only, with some absent. The sample consists of around 300,000 clones, about 90% of them appearing once. Sequencing was done on a sample of peripheral blood. These receptors all stem from a man between 18 and 29 years old with active or convalescent COVID-19.

The chain combines TRBV24-1 with TRBJ2-1; D might be TRBD1 (5 bases). This CDR3 has 18 amino acids. Germline values: CDR1 KGHDR, CDR2 SFDVKD. V was shortened by 2 bases and J by 0 bases, with 16 bases between the two germline ends. CDR3 sequence (DNA): TGTGCCACCAGTGATTCCGTCAGGGCAGTAGACTCCTACAATGAGCAGTTCTTC. Encoded protein: CATSDSVRAVDSYNEQFF.

This clone was seen a few times. The chain is built from TRBV4-1 and TRBJ1-4; D remains ambiguous. Between the trimmed V and J ends, which lost 7 bases and 8 bases, there was a span of 20 bases. Germline V CDR1 and CDR2: MGHRA, YSYEKL. The CDR3 loop spans 15 amino acids. The CDR3, as DNA: TGCGCCAGCAACCCGTCGACTGCTAATGAAGAAAAACTGTTTTTT. It specifies CASNPSTANEEKLFF.

This rearrangement joins TRBV5-8 to TRBJ1-4, with 8 bases identical to TRBD1. The V gene end was trimmed by 2 bases and the J gene end by 11 bases; junction bases not matched to a gene: 11. The CDR3 has 15 amino acids. Per the germline V gene, CDR1 is SGHTS and CDR2 is YDEGEE. CDR3 loop: CASSLPGTGTLKLFF. The DNA of the CDR3 is TGTGCCAGCAGCTTACCCGGGACAGGAACCTTGAAACTGTTTTTT.

The chain is built from TRBV4-1 and TRBJ2-5, with 11 bases lining up with TRBD1. This CDR3 region has 15 residues. J was trimmed by 2 bases and V by 4 bases; bases with no gene match: 3. The V gene's germline CDR1 is MGHRA and CDR2 YSYEKL. CDR3 sequence: CASSPGTGGQETQYF. CDR3 DNA: TGCGCCAGCAGCCCTGGGACAGGGGGGCAAGAGACCCAGTACTTC.

V gene TRBV14 combines with J gene TRBJ2-2; a weak D match, TRBD1 (6 bases). The CDR3 extends over 14 amino acids. With 9 bases removed from V and 2 bases from J, the gap between germline ends came to 13 bases. Germline V lookup: CDR1 SGHDN, CDR2 FVKESK. In nucleotides, the CDR3 is TGTGCCAGTAATAGACAGGCCAACACCGGGGAGCTGTTTTTT. Translation: CASNRQANTGELFF.

This clone was seen only once. This chain links TRBV2 with TRBJ2-5; D uncertain. This CDR3 is built from 15 residues. In germline, CDR1 is SNHLY, CDR2 FYNNEI. V was shortened by 0 bases and J by 2 bases, with 10 bases between the two germline ends. DNA for the CDR3: TGTGCCAGCAGTGAAGCGCTTACTACACAAGAGACCCAGTACTTC. Translation: CASSEALTTQETQYF.

The V and J genes are TRBV27 and TRBJ2-6, with 12 bases matching TRBD1. The CDR3 length is 19 residues. Germline assignment: CDR1 MNHEY and CDR2 SMNVEV (reference sequence). V lost 3 bases and J lost 2; bases outside the gene matches: 8. The CDR3 reads CASSFLPGQGATGANVLTF. The CDR3 region has the DNA TGTGCCAGCAGTTTCCTACCGGGACAGGGGGCAACTGGGGCCAACGTCCTGACTTTC. The variable domain in full, completed from reference TRBV27 and TRBJ2-6, reads EAQVTQNPRYLITVTGKKLTVTCSQNMNHEYMSWYRQDPGLGLRQIYYSMNVEVTDKGDVPEGYKVSRKEKRNFPLILESPSPNQTSLYFCASSFLPGQGATGANVLTFGAGSRLTVL.

CDR3 protein: CASSAGLRRGTDTQYF. DNA for the CDR3: TGCGCCAGCAGCGCGGGGCTCCGTCGAGGCACAGATACGCAGTATTTT. The genes are TRBV5-1 and TRBJ2-3; tentative D call: TRBD2 (6 bases). V lost 4 bases to trimming and J lost 1 base, with 16 bases between them. Germline assignment: CDR1 SGHRS and CDR2 YFSETQ. The CDR3 totals 16 residues.

This clone was seen at least ten times. The gene calls are TRBV6-2 or TRBV6-3 and TRBJ2-5; 10 nucleotides line up with TRBD2. V shed 5 bases, J shed 5 bases, and the junction held 8 bases outside the gene matches. The CDR3 runs to 15 residues. Germline lookup yields CDR1 MNHEY and CDR2 SVGEGT. The CDR3 sequence is CASSLSSGGSETQYF. CDR3 DNA: TGTGCCAGCAGTCTGTCTAGCGGGGGTTCGGAGACCCAGTACTTC.

This clone is a singleton in its sample. The V gene is TRBV6-5, the J gene TRBJ1-5; D is ambiguous. Germline CDR1 and CDR2: MNHEY and SVGAGI. Trimming removed 7 bases from V and 3 bases from J, with 16 bases in between. The CDR3 spans 15 residues. CDR3 protein: CASTPLAGSNQPQHF. The CDR3 nucleotides are TGTGCCAGCACACCCCTGGCAGGCTCCAATCAGCCCCAGCATTTT.

The chain combines TRBV7-2 with TRBJ2-7; 7 bases map to TRBD1. Germline lookup yields CDR1 SGHTA and CDR2 FQGNSA. The CDR3 has 14 amino acids. V shed 5 bases and J 7 bases; nucleotides not matched to a gene: 11. The CDR3 spells CASSHREGGGEQYF. Here the CDR3 DNA reads TGTGCCAGCAGCCACCGGGAAGGGGGCGGTGAGCAGTACTTC.

The chain links TRBV5-1 to TRBJ2-2; 15 nucleotides agree with TRBD2. Losses at the gene ends were 4 bases for V and 6 bases for J; bases not matched to a gene: 7. CDR3 size: 17 residues. Germline V gives CDR1 SGHRS, CDR2 YFSETQ. In DNA, the CDR3 is TGCGCCAGCAGCACCGGGACTAGCGGGAGGATGGCCGGGGAGCTGTTTTTT. It translates to CASSTGTSGRMAGELFF.

The J gene is TRBJ2-3, the V gene TRBV27; 12 bases are shared with TRBD2. The CDR3 runs 16 residues. Looked up from germline, CDR1 is MNHEY and CDR2 is SMNVEV (reference sequence). With 5 bases clipped from V and 4 bases from J, the junction kept 7 bases outside the gene matches. Here the CDR3 reads CASSAILAGGSDTQYF. The CDR3 DNA follows: TGTGCCAGCAGTGCGATACTAGCGGGAGGTTCAGATACGCAGTATTTT.

This chain uses TRBV7-9 with TRBJ1-1; D possibly corresponds to TRBD1 (5 bases). Germline lookup yields CDR1 SEHNR and CDR2 FQNEAQ (reference sequence). CDR3 size: 13 residues. Trimming cost V 1 base and J 7 bases, with 10 bases left between them. The CDR3 DNA is TGTGCCAGCAGCTTAGTGGGGGAGGGTGAAGCTTTCTTT. It codes for CASSLVGEGEAFF.

The chain is built from TRBV10-3 and TRBJ2-3; 8 nucleotides match TRBD1. CDR3 size: 14 residues. Trimming cost V 8 bases and J 2 bases; bases outside gene matches: 6. Germline CDR1 reads ENHRY; CDR2 reads SYGVKD. CDR3 region: CAIQDRGYTDTQYF. CDR3 DNA: TGTGCCATCCAAGACAGGGGTTACACAGATACGCAGTATTTT.

V and J are TRBV2 and TRBJ1-1; no firm D call. Per the germline V gene, CDR1 is SNHLY and CDR2 is FYNNEI. The CDR3 is made up of 10 amino acids. V gave up 7 bases and J gave up 5 bases, with 5 bases separating them. CDR3 sequence reads: CASKSTEAFF. The CDR3 DNA reads TGTGCCAGCAAGAGTACTGAAGCTTTCTTT. Together with reference TRBV2 and TRBJ1-1, the CDR3 gives the full variable domain: EPEVTQTPSHQVTQMGQEVILRCVPISNHLYFYWYRQILGQKVEFLVSFYNNEISEKSEIFDDQFSVERPDGSNFTLKIRSTKLEDSAMYFCASKSTEAFFGQGTRLTVV.

V is TRBV18 and J is TRBJ2-2; D possibly corresponds to TRBD1 (6 bases). Germline V lookup: CDR1 KGHSH, CDR2 LQKENI. This CDR3 spans 16 amino acids. Trimming left V 3 bases short and J 0 bases short, with 11 bases between. The CDR3 DNA reads as TGTGCCAGCTCACCGGCCGGGACACCGAACACCGGGGAGCTGTTTTTT. This encodes CASSPAGTPNTGELFF.

In DNA, the CDR3 is TGTGCCAGCAGCAGTGACAGGGTACGGGGCTACACCTTC. The encoded protein is CASSSDRVRGYTF. This sequence joins TRBV9 and TRBJ1-2, with 7 positions matching TRBD1. With V trimmed by 4 bases and J by 8 bases, 8 bases remained unmatched. The CDR3 totals 13 residues. From germline, CDR1 is SGDLS and CDR2 YYNGEE.

The rearrangement joins TRBV7-2 to TRBJ2-2; TRBD2 matches 8 bases. This CDR3 is built from 16 residues. Germline V gene data show CDR1 as SGHTA and CDR2 as FQGNSA. With 4 bases clipped from V and 1 base from J, the junction kept 5 bases outside the gene matches. CDR3 region: CASSSASGGNTGELFF. The CDR3 nucleotides read TGTGCCAGCAGCTCGGCGAGCGGGGGGAACACCGGGGAGCTGTTTTTT.

The chain joins TRBV7-8 to TRBJ1-1; weak D call: TRBD1 (5 bases). The CDR3 totals 14 residues. The germline V gene has CDR1 SGHVS and CDR2 FQNEAQ. V dropped 0 bases and J dropped 1 base, with 6 bases sitting between them. The CDR3 sequence is CASSLAGANTEAFF. The CDR3 region has the DNA TGTGCCAGCAGCTTAGCAGGGGCGAACACTGAAGCTTTCTTT.

This chain uses TRBV7-9 with TRBJ1-4, with 8 bases aligning to TRBD1. V gave up 5 bases and J gave up 8 bases; unmatched junction bases: 7. Germline loops: CDR1 SEHNR, CDR2 FQNEAQ (reference sequence). The CDR3 is 14 amino acids. CDR3 region: CASSGTGRVEKLFF. Written as DNA, the CDR3 is TGTGCCAGCAGCGGGACAGGTCGGGTGGAAAAACTGTTTTTT.

This clone was seen once. The V and J genes are TRBV7-8 and TRBJ2-1, with TRBD2 matching 15 bases. The J segment lost 0 bases and the V segment lost 5 bases, leaving 8 bases of the junction unmatched. CDR1 and CDR2 from the germline V gene are SGHVS and FQNEAQ. The CDR3 contains 19 residues. In nucleotides, the CDR3 is TGTGCCAGCAGCGCTTTAGGACTAGCGGGAGGGTACTCCTACAATGAGCAGTTCTTC. It specifies CASSALGLAGGYSYNEQFF.

The genes are TRBV5-1 and TRBJ1-4, with a tentative D call TRBD1 (5 bases). This CDR3 contains 14 residues. Germline CDR1 is SGHRS and CDR2 is YFSETQ. The V and J ends lost 1 base and 8 bases respectively, with 12 bases between them. The CDR3 region has the DNA TGCGCCAGCAGCTTGACTGGGGCGTTGGAAAAACTGTTTTTT. Protein: CASSLTGALEKLFF.

The chain carries TRBV6-5 and TRBJ2-2, with TRBD2 matching 8 bases. The V gene end was trimmed by 6 bases and the J gene end by 4 bases; junction bases not matched to a gene: 7. CDR3 length: 15 residues. Looked up from germline, CDR1 is MNHEY and CDR2 is SVGAGI. The DNA for the CDR3 is TGTGCCAGCAGCACACTAGCGGTCGGCACCGGGGAGCTGTTTTTT. Protein product: CASSTLAVGTGELFF.

The chain is built from TRBV7-9 and TRBJ2-3; 11 nucleotides agree with TRBD2. The ends lost 3 bases at V and 4 bases at J; junction bases unmatched: 3. From germline, CDR1 is SEHNR and CDR2 FQNEAQ (reference sequence). The CDR3 contains 15 residues. CDR3 in amino acids: CASSFSGREPDTQYF. CDR3 nucleotides: TGTGCCAGCAGCTTTAGCGGGAGGGAGCCAGATACGCAGTATTTT.

About this clone itself: An end of the junction differs from the germline gene, which may be a read error. DNA of the CDR3: TGTGCCAGCTCACCACAGGCCCCGCTTACAGGGGGGATTTTT. Residues: CASSPQAPLTGGIF. The chain is built from TRBV18 and TRBJ1-1; 8 bases fit TRBD1. This CDR3 contains 14 residues. Germline V lookup: CDR1 KGHSH, CDR2 LQKENI. The whole variable domain, filled in from reference TRBV18 and TRBJ1-1, reads NAGVMQNPRHLVRRRGQEARLRCSPMKGHSHVYWYRQLPEEGLKFMVYLQKENIIDESGMPKERFSAEFPKEGPSILRIQQVVRGDSAAYFCASSPQAPLTGGIFGQGTRLTVV.

V and J are TRBV7-9 and TRBJ2-3; perhaps TRBD2 as D (5 bases). This CDR3 contains 14 residues. Germline values: CDR1 SEHNR, CDR2 FQNEAQ (reference sequence). Trimming removed 5 bases at V and 8 bases at J, with 17 bases between. CDR3 region: CASSPVEGSATQYF. The DNA of the CDR3 is TGTGCCAGCAGCCCCGTAGAGGGTTCGGCTACGCAGTATTTT.